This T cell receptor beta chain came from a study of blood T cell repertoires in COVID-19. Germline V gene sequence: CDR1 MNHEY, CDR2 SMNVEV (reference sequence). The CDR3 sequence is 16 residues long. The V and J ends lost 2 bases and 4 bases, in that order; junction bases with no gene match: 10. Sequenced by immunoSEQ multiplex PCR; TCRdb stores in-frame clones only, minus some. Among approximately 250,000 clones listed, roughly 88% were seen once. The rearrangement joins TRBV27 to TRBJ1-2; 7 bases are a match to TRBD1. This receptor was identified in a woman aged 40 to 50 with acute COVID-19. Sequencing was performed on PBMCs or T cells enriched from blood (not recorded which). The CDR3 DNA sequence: TGTGCCAGCAGTTTAATCGGGCGGGACAGCCCCTATGGCTACACCTTC. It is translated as CASSLIGRDSPYGYTF.